This is a list of T cell receptor beta chains from one sample in a study of siplizumab effects on memory and regulatory T cells. The assay was immunoSEQ multiplex PCR, and TCRdb's table has in-frame clones only and misses some. The sample has 100,000 or so clones; about 90% are singletons. Input material: CD4+ T cells sorted from blood. These receptors originate from a human donor in good health. Some clones in this sample may be carry-over from other donors' samples. Each CDR3 is given with its conserved first and last residue. The D gene is left open where the match is weak. Rows give clone size only sometimes, using once, few, many, or a class for an expanded clone.

v_call	cdr3_length	clone_size	d_call	j_call	cdr3_nt	cdr3_aa
TRBV4-1	15	.	.	TRBJ2-1	TGCGCCAGCAGCCAAGAACTAGTAGGTGTCGATGAGCAGTTCTTC	CASSQELVGVDEQFF
TRBV21-1	20	.	.	TRBJ2-7	TGTGCCAGCAGCAGCCCCTGGCGCGGGACTAGCGGGAGGGCCTTCCACGAGCAGTACTTC	CASSSPWRGTSGRAFHEQYF
TRBV11-1	11	.	.	TRBJ2-1	TGTGCCAGCAGCTCGTTCAATGAGCAGTTCTTC	CASSSFNEQFF
TRBV2	13	.	.	TRBJ2-7	TGTGCCAGCAGTGGAGTCTTTCCCTACGAGCAGTACTTC	CASSGVFPYEQYF
TRBV5-1	15	.	.	TRBJ2-1	TGCGCCAGCAGCTTTCAAGGGGTCGGTGGCAATGAGCAGTTCTTC	CASSFQGVGGNEQFF
TRBV4-1	16	.	.	TRBJ1-1	TGCGCCAGCAGCCATCCCGGCGGGGGGGCCGGCACTGAAGCTTTCTTT	CASSHPGGGAGTEAFF
TRBV9	10	.	.	TRBJ2-7	TGTGCCAGCAGCCCCAACGTACAGTACTTC	CASSPNVQYF
TRBV27	19	.	TRBD2	TRBJ2-3	TGTGCCAGCAGTGGCCTGGGACTAGCGGGAGGGCCGGGCACAGATACGCAGTATTTT	CASSGLGLAGGPGTDTQYF
TRBV2	12	.	.	TRBJ1-4	TGTGCCAGCAAACGGGTTTCCGAAAAACTGTTTTTT	CASKRVSEKLFF
TRBV2	13	.	TRBD1	TRBJ1-1	TGTGCCCTAGACCGGACAGGCAACACTGAAGCTTTCTTT	CALDRTGNTEAFF
TRBV18	11	.	.	TRBJ2-5	TGTGCCAGCTCACCACAAGAGACCCAGTACTTC	CASSPQETQYF
TRBV28	12	.	.	TRBJ2-7	TGTGCCAGCAGCTACAGGGGGGGTGAGCAGTACTTC	CASSYRGGEQYF
TRBV11-2	15	.	.	TRBJ1-5	TGTGCCAGCAGCTTAGGTTCCAGTAGCAATCAGCCCCAGCATTTT	CASSLGSSSNQPQHF
TRBV6-1	13	.	.	TRBJ1-3	TGTGCCAGCCGGGGATACTCTGGAAACACCATATATTTT	CASRGYSGNTIYF
TRBV7-9	14	once	.	TRBJ1-4	TGTGCCAGCAGCTTAGCTTGGGCAGATGAAAAACTGTTTTTT	CASSLAWADEKLFF
TRBV5-1	15	.	.	TRBJ2-7	TGCGCCAGCAGCTCCTCCCCTGCGGCCACCTACGAGCAGTACTTC	CASSSSPAATYEQYF
TRBV7-2	13	.	.	TRBJ1-5	TGTGCCAGCAGCTTAGACTCGCGCCAGCCCCAGCATTTT	CASSLDSRQPQHF
TRBV7-4	14	.	.	TRBJ2-7	TGTGCCAGCAGCTTAAAACGGACCTCCTACGAGCAGTACTTC	CASSLKRTSYEQYF
TRBV6-6	14	.	.	TRBJ1-1	TGTGCCAGCAGTTACGCGGGGCCGAACACTGAAGCTTTCTTT	CASSYAGPNTEAFF
TRBV12-5	13	.	TRBD2	TRBJ2-1	TGTGCTAGTGGCCCCGAATCCCGGACTAGTCAGTTCTTC	CASGPESRTSQFF
TRBV14	15	.	TRBD1	TRBJ2-2	TGTGCCAGCAGCCAAGGAACAGGGGTGTTCGGGGAGCTGTTTTTT	CASSQGTGVFGELFF
TRBV28	15	.	TRBD2	TRBJ2-1	TGTGCCAGCAGCCCAACTAGCGGGAGATTACCTGAGCAGTTCTTC	CASSPTSGRLPEQFF
TRBV10-3	13	.	TRBD1	TRBJ1-5	TGTGCCATCCAAGGGACAGATTATCAGCCCCAGCATTTT	CAIQGTDYQPQHF
TRBV5-1	17	.	TRBD1	TRBJ2-1	TGCGCCAGCAGCTACCTAAAAACAGGGGGGTATGGCAATGAGCAGTTCTTC	CASSYLKTGGYGNEQFF
TRBV29-1	13	.	.	TRBJ1-2	TGCAGCGCCCCTGGAATGGGGGCTAGAGGCTACACCTTC	CSAPGMGARGYTF
TRBV19	16	.	TRBD1	TRBJ2-5	TGTGCCAGTAGTATAGTTAGGGACAGGGGGCGAGAGACCCAGTACTTC	CASSIVRDRGRETQYF
TRBV30	14	.	TRBD2	TRBJ2-7	TGTGCCTGGAGTGGCTGGCGGGAGGTGGGCGAGCAGTACTTC	CAWSGWREVGEQYF
TRBV7-3	13	once	.	TRBJ2-1	TGTGCCAGCAGTTTTACGATAGGTAATGAGCAGTTCTTC	CASSFTIGNEQFF
TRBV6-6	15	.	TRBD1	TRBJ2-7	TGTGCCAGCAGTTACTCTGGACAGGGGGCCTACGAGCAGTACTTC	CASSYSGQGAYEQYF
TRBV29-1	14	.	.	TRBJ1-2	TGCAGCGTGGCCGGGGCCGAGGCTAACTATGGCTACACCTTC	CSVAGAEANYGYTF
TRBV2	11	.	TRBD1	TRBJ2-1	TGTGCCAGCAGTGGGGACAGGGGGCTGGTCTTC	CASSGDRGLVF
TRBV18	12	.	.	TRBJ2-7	TGTGCCAGCTCACCTCAGGCCTACGAGCAGTACTTC	CASSPQAYEQYF
TRBV18	18	.	.	TRBJ2-1	TGTGCCAGCTCACCAGTTTTAAGTGGGACCCCGAACCCCAATGAGCAGTTCTTC	CASSPVLSGTPNPNEQFF
TRBV2	16	.	TRBD2	TRBJ2-2	TGTGCCAGCAGTGGGACTAGCGGGAGACTCACCGGGGAGCTGTTTTTT	CASSGTSGRLTGELFF
TRBV11-2	19	.	.	TRBJ1-1	TGTGCCAGCAGCTTATTTAGGCTAGCGGGGTTCCGAGGGGCCACTGAAGCTTTCTTT	CASSLFRLAGFRGATEAFF
TRBV4-2	13	.	.	TRBJ2-1	TGTGCCAGCAGCCAAGGGGTAGTTTATGAGCAGTTCTTC	CASSQGVVYEQFF
TRBV2	15	.	TRBD1	TRBJ2-1	TGTGCCAGCAGTCCCCCCGGACAGGGTGACAATGAGCAGTTCTTC	CASSPPGQGDNEQFF
TRBV2	15	.	.	TRBJ1-5	TGTGCCAGCAGGAGGGGGGAACAGGGATATCAGCCCCAGCATTTT	CASRRGEQGYQPQHF
TRBV10-1	14	.	TRBD1	TRBJ2-3	TGCGCCAGCAGTTCGGGACAGGGAGCAGATACGCAGTATTTT	CASSSGQGADTQYF
TRBV6-6	16	.	.	TRBJ2-7	TGTGCCAGCAGTTACCCCGCCAGGAGGGGAGCATACGAGCAGTACTTC	CASSYPARRGAYEQYF
TRBV11-3	13	.	TRBD1	TRBJ1-3	TGTGCCAGCAGCGCGGGACAGGGGAACACCATATATTTT	CASSAGQGNTIYF
TRBV5-1	17	.	.	TRBJ1-2	TGCGCCAGCAGCTTGGGTATGACAGGATCGGCTAACTATGGCTACACCTTC	CASSLGMTGSANYGYTF
TRBV19	14	once	.	TRBJ1-5	TGTGCCAGTACCCTGGGGGGGTTAAATCAGCCCCAGCATTTT	CASTLGGLNQPQHF
TRBV19	15	.	.	TRBJ1-5	TGTGCCAGTAGTAACCGGGACACGGGGCCCCAGCCCCAGCATTTT	CASSNRDTGPQPQHF
TRBV29-1	14	.	.	TRBJ1-2	TGCAGCGTTGTGTCTTGGGCCGCCGGGGCCGGCTACACCTTC	CSVVSWAAGAGYTF
TRBV7-6	14	once	.	TRBJ2-1	TGTGCCAGCAGATCTCCGGCGGAGGGCAATGAGCAGTTCTTC	CASRSPAEGNEQFF
TRBV19	11	.	.	TRBJ1-2	TGTGCCAGTAGGAAGGGGTCTGGCTACACCTTC	CASRKGSGYTF
TRBV27	14	.	TRBD2	TRBJ2-3	TGTGCCAGCAGAGGCGGGAGTTTTACAGATACGCAGTATTTT	CASRGGSFTDTQYF